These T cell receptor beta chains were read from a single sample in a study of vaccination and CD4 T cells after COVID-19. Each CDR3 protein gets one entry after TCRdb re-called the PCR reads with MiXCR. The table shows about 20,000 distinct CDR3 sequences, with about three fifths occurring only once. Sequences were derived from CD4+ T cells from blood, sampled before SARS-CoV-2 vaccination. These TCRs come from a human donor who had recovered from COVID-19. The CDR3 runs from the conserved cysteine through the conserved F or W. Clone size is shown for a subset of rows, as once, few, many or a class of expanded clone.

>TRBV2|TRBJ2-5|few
CASRVRETQYF
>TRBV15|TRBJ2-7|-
CATSRELGHEQYF
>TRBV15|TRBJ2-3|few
CATSRDRQVQYF
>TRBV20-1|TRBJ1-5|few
CSARDRFDKAQQPQHF
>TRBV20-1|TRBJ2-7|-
CSALIPGLAGEQYF
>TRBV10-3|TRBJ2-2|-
CAITPGLAVNTGELFF
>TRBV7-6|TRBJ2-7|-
CASSPTGHEQYF
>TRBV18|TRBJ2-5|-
CASSPLMTGEETQYF
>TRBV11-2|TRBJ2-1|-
CASSLNRADNEQFF
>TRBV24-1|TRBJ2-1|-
CATSDPGPPGNEQFF
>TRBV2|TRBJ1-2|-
CATQRGENYGYTF
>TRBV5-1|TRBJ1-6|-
CASSPTGVHNSPLHF
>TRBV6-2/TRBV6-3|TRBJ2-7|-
CASIGRDRGYHEQYF
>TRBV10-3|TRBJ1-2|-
CAISEPGQGDNYGYTF
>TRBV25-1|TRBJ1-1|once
CASSERGGNTEAFF
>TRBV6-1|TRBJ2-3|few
CASSPLSGKGADTQYF
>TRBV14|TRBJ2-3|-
CASSQEPGTQYF
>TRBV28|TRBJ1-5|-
CASSPNRGLQPQHF
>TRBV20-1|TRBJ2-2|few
CSATTGQANTGELFF
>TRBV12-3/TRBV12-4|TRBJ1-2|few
CASSRGGDDGYTF